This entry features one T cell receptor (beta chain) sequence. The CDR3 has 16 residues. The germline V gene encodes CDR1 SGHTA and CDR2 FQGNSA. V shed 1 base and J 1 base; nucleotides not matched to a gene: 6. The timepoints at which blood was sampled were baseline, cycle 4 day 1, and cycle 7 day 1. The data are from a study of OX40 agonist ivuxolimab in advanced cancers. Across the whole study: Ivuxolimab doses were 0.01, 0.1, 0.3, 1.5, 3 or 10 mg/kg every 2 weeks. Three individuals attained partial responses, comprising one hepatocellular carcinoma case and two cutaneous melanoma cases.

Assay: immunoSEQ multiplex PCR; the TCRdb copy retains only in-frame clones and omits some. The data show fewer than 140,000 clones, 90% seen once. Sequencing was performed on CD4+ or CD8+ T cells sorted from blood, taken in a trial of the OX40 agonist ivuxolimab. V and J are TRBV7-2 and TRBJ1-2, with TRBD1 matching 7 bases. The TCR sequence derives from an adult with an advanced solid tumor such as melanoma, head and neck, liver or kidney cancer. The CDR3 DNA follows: TGTGCCAGCAGCTTAGGAAGGGGGCGACTTAACTATGGCTACACCTTC. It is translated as CASSLGRGRLNYGYTF.